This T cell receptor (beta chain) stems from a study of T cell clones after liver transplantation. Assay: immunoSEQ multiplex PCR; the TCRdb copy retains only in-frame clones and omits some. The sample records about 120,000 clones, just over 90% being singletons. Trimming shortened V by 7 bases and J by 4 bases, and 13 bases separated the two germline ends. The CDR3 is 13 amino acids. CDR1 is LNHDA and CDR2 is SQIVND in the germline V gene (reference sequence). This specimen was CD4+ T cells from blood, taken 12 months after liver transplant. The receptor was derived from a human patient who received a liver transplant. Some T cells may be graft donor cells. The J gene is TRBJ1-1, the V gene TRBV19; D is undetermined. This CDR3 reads CASNNMRGTEAFF. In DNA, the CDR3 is TGTGCCAGTAATAACATGCGTGGCACTGAAGCTTTCTTT.